The 18 T cell receptor beta chains in this list originate from one sample, sequenced in a study of T cells in Graves' hyperthyroidism and ophthalmopathy (dated 2019 in TCRdb). Receptors were amplified or captured by multiplex PCR. The run used an Illumina HiSeq 2000. The TCR beta CDR3 regions were amplified from the RNA transcripts. The TCR CDR3 was subjected to a first round of RT-PCR using the HTBI primer set and the Qiagen OneStep RT-PCR kit. TCRdb itself trimmed the public reads at Q25 with fastp, ran MiXCR and retained productive beta chains. Each entry merges the rows of one CDR3 protein and shows their most common DNA and genes. The sample contains some 690,000 distinct CDR3 sequences, 15% to 20% of them found a single time. The ten biggest clones cover roughly a sixth of the sample. The sequenced sample was blood. Receptors were obtained from a man aged 50 to 59 with Graves' hyperthyroidism.

This clonotype was counted at least ten times. V is TRBV10-2 and J is TRBJ1-2; a possible D gene is TRBD1 (5 bases). CDR1 WSHSY and CDR2 SAAADI come from the germline V gene. Trimming stripped 7 bases from V and 8 bases from J, with 8 bases between. CDR3 length: 10 residues. For the CDR3, the DNA is TGCGCCAGCAAACAGGACGGCTACACCTTC. Translation gives CASKQDGYTF.

The gene calls are TRBV20-1 and TRBJ1-1; D is unresolved. This CDR3 has 14 amino acids. Germline V CDR1 and CDR2: DFQATT, SNEGSKA (reference sequence). Trimming cost V 8 bases and J 1 base, with 17 bases left between them. CDR3 amino acids: CSPSLTSQNTEAFF. The CDR3, as DNA: TGCAGTCCCAGCCTTACCTCACAGAACACTGAAGCTTTCTTT.

In its sample, this clonotype was seen a few times. The chain uses TRBV15 and TRBJ1-1; tentatively, D is TRBD1 (5 bases). Germline V CDR1 and CDR2: LNHNV, YYDKDF (reference sequence). The V gene lost 5 bases and the J gene lost 1 base, with 11 bases spanning the gap. The CDR3 contains 14 residues. This CDR3 reads CATSSAGQNTEAFF. As DNA, the CDR3 is TGTGCCACCAGCTCGGCAGGGCAGAACACTGAAGCTTTCTTT. The whole variable domain, filled in from reference TRBV15 and TRBJ1-1, reads DAMVIQNPRYQVTQFGKPVTLSCSQTLNHNVMYWYQQKSSQAPKLLFHYYDKDFNNEADTPDNFQSRRPNTSFCFLDIRSPGLGDTAMYLCATSSAGQNTEAFFGQGTRLTVV.

The chain has TRBV7-9 and TRBJ2-3; no clear D. The CDR3 length is 13 residues. In germline, CDR1 is SEHNR, CDR2 FQNEAQ (reference sequence). Between the trimmed V and J ends, which lost 9 bases and 0 bases, there was a span of 10 bases. CDR3 residues: CAREAISTDTQYF. In nucleotides, the CDR3 is TGTGCCAGGGAAGCGATAAGCACAGATACGCAGTATTTT.

This clonotype was observed a handful of times. The chain is built from TRBV25-1 and TRBJ2-5; 14 bases align to TRBD2. CDR1 is MGHDK, CDR2 SYGVNS, per germline. The ends lost 3 bases at V and 2 bases at J; junction bases unmatched: 2. The CDR3 covers 16 residues. This CDR3 reads CASSEGLAGAQETQYF. The CDR3 DNA sequence: TGTGCCAGCAGTGAGGGACTAGCGGGAGCACAAGAGACCCAGTACTTC.

This clonotype was seen ten or more times. CDR3 protein: CASSLDPGNEQYF. Here the CDR3 DNA reads TGTGCCAGCAGCTTAGATCCGGGGAACGAGCAGTACTTC. This chain joins TRBV11-2 and TRBJ2-7; tentative D call: TRBD2 (5 bases). The V end was cut by 0 bases, the J end by 5 bases, with 8 bases between. The germline gives CDR1 SGHAT, CDR2 FQNNGV. The CDR3 runs to 13 residues. Full variable domain (rest looked up from reference TRBV11-2 and TRBJ2-7): EAGVAQSPRYKIIEKRQSVAFWCNPISGHATLYWYQQILGQGPKLLIQFQNNGVVDDSQLPKDRFSAERLKGVDSTLKIQPAKLEDSAVYLCASSLDPGNEQYFGPGTRLTVT.

This clonotype was detected ten times or more. In nucleotides, the CDR3 is TGCGCCAGCAGCCAAATAATGACTAGCGGGGCCTCTGGGGCCAACGTCCTGACTTTC. Translating gives CASSQIMTSGASGANVLTF. The gene calls are TRBV4-1 and TRBJ2-6, with 11 bases matching TRBD2. Germline V CDR1 and CDR2: MGHRA, YSYEKL. The CDR3 is 19 amino acids. The junction had 6 bases not matched to a gene; V was cut back by 2 bases and J by 0 bases.

As for this clonotype: In this CDR3 the conserved last residue, phenylalanine or tryptophan, is missing, so a read error is likely. The rearrangement uses TRBV5-1 and TRBJ2-1, with a weak D call TRBD1 (6 bases). This CDR3 has 17 amino acids. Trimming removed 1 base at V and 4 bases at J, with 18 bases between. Per germline, CDR1 SGHRS and CDR2 YFSETQ. The CDR3 nucleotides read TGCGCCAGCAGCTTGTCGCAACAGGGTTGGCCTTACAATGAGCAGTTCTCC. It specifies CASSLSQQGWPYNEQFS.

The chain couples TRBV6-5 to TRBJ1-2, with D perhaps TRBD1 (5 bases). The CDR3 totals 13 residues. Germline V gives CDR1 MNHEY, CDR2 SVGAGI. The germline V and J ends were trimmed by 0 bases and 11 bases, with 13 bases remaining between them. CDR3 sequence reads: CASSYSGVEGYTF. Written as DNA, the CDR3 is TGTGCCAGCAGTTACTCAGGGGTCGAGGGTTACACCTTC.

The table lists this clonotype with many counts. This chain uses TRBV30 with TRBJ1-4; D remains ambiguous. Germline lookup yields CDR1 GTSNPN and CDR2 SVGIG (reference sequence). The CDR3 covers 13 residues. Trimming removed 5 bases from V and 0 bases from J, with 7 bases in between. Here the CDR3 DNA reads TGTGCCTGGTCTAGGACAACTAATGAAAAACTGTTTTTT. Translating gives CAWSRTTNEKLFF.

This clonotype was counted many times. The rearrangement links TRBV18 to TRBJ2-5; 11 bases agree with TRBD2. The CDR3 totals 16 residues. The ends lost 6 bases at V and 4 bases at J; junction bases unmatched: 10. Germline CDR1 and CDR2: KGHSH and LQKENI. Written as DNA, the CDR3 is TGTGCCAGCTCCCAGACGACTAGCGGGATTGGAGAGACCCAGTACTTC. This sequence encodes CASSQTTSGIGETQYF.

This clonotype has a handful of counts. The chain joins TRBV18 to TRBJ1-5; 9 bases agree with TRBD1. The length of the CDR3 is 16 residues. V gave up 5 bases and J gave up 6 bases; unmatched junction bases: 11. CDR1 and CDR2 (germline): KGHSH, LQKENI. The DNA for the CDR3 is TGTGCCAGCTCATCCGGGACAGGGATTTCCCCTCAGCCCCAGCATTTT. Its protein is CASSSGTGISPQPQHF.

This clonotype was found many times. The rearrangement uses TRBV6-2 or TRBV6-3 and TRBJ2-7, with 11 bases identical to TRBD1. CDR3 length: 16 amino acids. The germline gives CDR1 MNHEY, CDR2 SVGEGT. J gave up 5 bases and V 6 bases, and 12 bases lay outside the gene matches. The CDR3 here is CASSRTGTGGWNEQYF. CDR3 nucleotides: TGTGCCAGCAGCCGTACCGGGACAGGGGGATGGAACGAGCAGTACTTC.

This clonotype was observed many times. The chain combines TRBV30 with TRBJ2-1; no clear D. Germline values: CDR1 GTSNPN, CDR2 SVGIG (reference sequence). V was clipped by 0 bases and J by 7 bases, with 4 bases between them. The CDR3 has 11 amino acids. The CDR3 region is CAWSVKNEQFF. DNA for the CDR3: TGTGCCTGGAGTGTAAAGAATGAGCAGTTCTTC.

Here the CDR3 reads CASSPLEGAITDTQYF. CDR3 nucleotides: TGTGCCAGCAGCCCCCTGGAGGGAGCTATCACAGATACGCAGTATTTT. The chain uses TRBV7-9 and TRBJ2-3; D may be TRBD2 (6 bases). The germline V and J ends were trimmed by 5 bases and 2 bases, with 17 bases remaining between them. CDR1 is SEHNR and CDR2 is FQNEAQ in the germline V gene (reference sequence). The CDR3 contains 16 residues.

The rearrangement links TRBV24-1 to TRBJ2-3; TRBD1 might be the D (5 bases). The V end was cut by 4 bases, the J end by 1 base, with 14 bases between. Germline CDR1 KGHDR, CDR2 SFDVKD. This CDR3 contains 16 residues. In DNA form, the CDR3 reads TGTGCCACCAGTGAAAAGGGGCGTCTAGGCACAGATACGCAGTATTTT. Its protein is CATSEKGRLGTDTQYF.

V usage is TRBV10-3 and J usage is TRBJ2-5, with D uncertain. CDR1 ENHRY and CDR2 SYGVKD come from the germline V gene. The germline V and J ends were trimmed by 6 bases and 2 bases, with 10 bases remaining between them. CDR3 length equals 13 residues. The CDR3 nucleotides are TGTGCCATCAGGACGGAAGTGCAAGAGACCCAGTACTTC. Its translation is CAIRTEVQETQYF.

This clonotype was observed many times. The chain carries TRBV28 and TRBJ1-3; 10 bases agree with TRBD1. V was pared by 3 bases and J by 4 bases, with 15 bases of the junction left unmatched. The CDR3 loop spans 19 amino acids. The germline CDR1 and CDR2 sequences are MDHEN and SYDVKM. DNA of the CDR3: TGTGCCAGCAGTTTTCAACGTACGATGGGACAGGGGTACGGAAACACCATATATTTT. Translating it yields CASSFQRTMGQGYGNTIYF.